This is a list of T cell receptor beta chains from one sample in a study of blood T cell repertoires in COVID-19. Assay: immunoSEQ multiplex PCR; the TCRdb copy retains only in-frame clones and omits some. The sample shows about 210,000 clones, roughly four fifths of them seen only once. What was sequenced was peripheral blood. The receptors derive from a woman between 40 and 55 years old with acute or convalescent COVID-19. Each CDR3 is given with its conserved first and last residue. D genes are given only for firm matches. The size of a clone is reported for some rows only, either as once, few or many, or as a class for expanded clones.

TRBV15	TRBJ1-2	TRBD1	.	TGTGCCACCAGCAGAGGACAGGGGTATGGCTACACCTTC	CATSRGQGYGYTF
TRBV6-4	TRBJ2-3	.	.	TGTGCCAGCAGTGACTCAAGGTCGGGGTACCCAGATACGCAGTATTTT	CASSDSRSGYPDTQYF
TRBV9	TRBJ2-5	TRBD2	.	TGTGCCAGCAGCCCCCGGACTAGCGGCCGGGAGACCCAGTACTTC	CASSPRTSGRETQYF
TRBV6-6	TRBJ1-1	.	.	TGTGCCAGCAGTTATGTAGCAGGGGCCGTCGGGGCTGAAGCTTTCTTT	CASSYVAGAVGAEAFF
TRBV5-8	TRBJ2-7	.	.	TGTGCCAGCAGCCCAAACACAGAGTCCTACGAGCAGTACTTC	CASSPNTESYEQYF
TRBV30	TRBJ2-2	TRBD2	.	TGTGCCTGGAGTGTACAACTAGCGGGAGGTACCGGGGAGCTGTTTTTT	CAWSVQLAGGTGELFF
TRBV5-1	TRBJ2-1	TRBD2	.	TGCGCCAGCAGCTTTGAGCGGGGGGGCAATGAGCAGTTCTTC	CASSFERGGNEQFF
TRBV7-6	TRBJ2-2	TRBD2	.	TGTGCCAGCAGGCATAGCGGGAACGGTGGGGAGCTGTTTTTT	CASRHSGNGGELFF
TRBV18	TRBJ1-1	.	once	TGTGCCAGCTCAAGAACTGTCCACCGTCGACAACCGAAGGACACTGAAGCTTTCTTT	CASSRTVHRRQPKDTEAFF
TRBV2	TRBJ1-5	.	.	TGTGCCAGCAGTGACCTCGCCGGCAGGGGCAATCAGCCCCAGCATTTT	CASSDLAGRGNQPQHF
TRBV28	TRBJ2-7	.	.	TGTGCCAGCAGTTCCCCTATTGACGAGCAGTACTTC	CASSSPIDEQYF
TRBV19	TRBJ1-6	.	.	TGTGCCAGTACCCGGGACACCAAAACCTATAATTCACCCCTCCACTTT	CASTRDTKTYNSPLHF
TRBV12-3/TRBV12-4	TRBJ2-7	.	few	TGTGCCAGCAGTTTAGGAGGGGGCTACGAGCAGTACTTC	CASSLGGGYEQYF
TRBV20-1	TRBJ1-2	.	.	TGCAGTGCTCCACAGGGTGATGGCTACACCTTC	CSAPQGDGYTF
TRBV21-1	TRBJ1-6	.	.	TGTGCCAGCAGCACCGAAGGGGGACAGGAAGATTCACCCCTCCACTTT	CASSTEGGQEDSPLHF
TRBV5-1	TRBJ2-7	.	.	TGCGCCAGCAGCTTTCCGCCCGCGGGGACGGGTCGTGAGCAGTACTTC	CASSFPPAGTGREQYF
TRBV6-4	TRBJ2-7	TRBD2	.	TGTGCCAGCAGCAAGCGGGAAGGGTACGAGCAGTACTTC	CASSKREGYEQYF
TRBV6-5	TRBJ1-2	.	once	TGTGCCAGCAGGGTAACCGGGCTAGGGGATGCCGGCTACACCTTC	CASRVTGLGDAGYTF
TRBV5-1	TRBJ1-1	TRBD1	.	TGCGCCAGCAGCTGGGACAGGGAGAACACTGAAGCTTTCTTT	CASSWDRENTEAFF
TRBV11-2	TRBJ2-1	TRBD2	.	TGTGCCAGCAGCGCCCGGACTAGCGGGAGTGGTGAGCAGTTCTTC	CASSARTSGSGEQFF
TRBV4-2	TRBJ2-3	TRBD2	.	TGTGCCAGCAGCCAGGGGCCGGGGACTAGCCTTGATACGCAGTATTTT	CASSQGPGTSLDTQYF
TRBV2	TRBJ2-7	TRBD1	.	TGTGCCAGCAGTGAAAGGCAGGGGGCTTATTACGAGCAGTACTTC	CASSERQGAYYEQYF
TRBV29-1	TRBJ2-1	.	.	TGCAGCGTTGTGTCCGTCAATGAGCAGTTCTTC	CSVVSVNEQFF
TRBV7-2	TRBJ2-7	.	.	TGTGCCAGCACTCCGGGAGCCTGGGCGGACGAGCAGTACTTC	CASTPGAWADEQYF
TRBV19	TRBJ1-2	TRBD1	.	TGTGCCAGTCATGAGTCGCAGGACAGGGGCCACAGGGGCTACACCTTC	CASHESQDRGHRGYTF
TRBV19	TRBJ1-3	TRBD1	.	TGTGCCAGTACCGCGGACAGGGCTGGAAACACCATATATTTT	CASTADRAGNTIYF
TRBV29-1	TRBJ1-1	.	.	TGCAGCGTCCCCCCTCGGGTACCGGTTGGCACTGAAGCTTTCTTT	CSVPPRVPVGTEAFF
TRBV30	TRBJ1-2	TRBD1	.	TGTGCCTGGAGTGTACTACAGGGGCGTAATGGCTACACCTTC	CAWSVLQGRNGYTF
TRBV5-4	TRBJ2-5	.	.	TGTGCCAGCAGCGGGGACGTGGGGGCGCGGCAAGAGACCCAGTACTTC	CASSGDVGARQETQYF
TRBV6-2/TRBV6-3	TRBJ2-1	TRBD2	.	TGTGCCAGCAGCAGGACTAGCGGGGAGTGGTTCTTC	CASSRTSGEWFF
TRBV29-1	TRBJ1-2	TRBD1	.	TGCAGCGTTGACAGGGGGCAAGCTAACTATGGCTACACCTTC	CSVDRGQANYGYTF
TRBV4-1	TRBJ2-3	TRBD2	.	TGCGCCAGCAGCCCGCGGCGGGAGAAGATAGATACGCAGTATTTT	CASSPRREKIDTQYF
TRBV5-6	TRBJ2-1	.	.	TGTGCCAGCAGCTTGGGACAGTACAATGAGCAGTTCTTC	CASSLGQYNEQFF
TRBV6-5	TRBJ1-1	.	.	TGTGCCAGCAGTTACCTAGGTTGGAACACTGAAGCTTTCTTT	CASSYLGWNTEAFF
TRBV13	TRBJ2-1	.	.	TGTGCCAGCAGCTTATCTAGAGGGGGGGACTCCTACAATGAGCAGTTCTTC	CASSLSRGGDSYNEQFF
TRBV29-1	TRBJ2-1	.	.	TGCAGCGTTGTGGAACTAGCACGTTTCAATGAGCAGTTCTTC	CSVVELARFNEQFF
TRBV27	TRBJ2-1	.	.	TGTGCCAGCAGTTTGGGGCGTCACAATGAGCAGTTCTTC	CASSLGRHNEQFF
TRBV10-3	TRBJ2-2	.	.	TGTGCCATCAGTGATCGTGGACTAGAGGGGGCCGGGGAGCTGTTTTTT	CAISDRGLEGAGELFF
TRBV7-3	TRBJ2-1	.	once	TGTGCCAGCAGCCCCGCCCCACTAGAATACAATGAGCAGTTCTTC	CASSPAPLEYNEQFF
TRBV18	TRBJ2-7	TRBD1	.	TGTGCCAGCTCAGTCGACAGGGGGCTCTACGAGCAGTACTTC	CASSVDRGLYEQYF
TRBV21-1	TRBJ2-7	.	.	TGTGCCAGCAGCAACCAGAGGGAGGTACGGGCTCACGAGCAGTACTTC	CASSNQREVRAHEQYF
TRBV10-3	TRBJ2-3	TRBD2	.	TGTGCCATCAGTGTTCAAGCGGGAGTCGCAGATACGCAGTATTTT	CAISVQAGVADTQYF
TRBV12-3/TRBV12-4	TRBJ1-5	.	.	TGTGCCAGCAGCCACCCAGGCCAGCCCCAGCATTTT	CASSHPGQPQHF
TRBV5-1	TRBJ2-2	TRBD1	.	TGCGCCAGCAGTTCTTTTGACAGGGGGATAACCGGGGAGCTGTTTTTT	CASSSFDRGITGELFF
TRBV2	TRBJ2-7	.	.	TGTGCCAGCAGGGTCAGGGCGGGGTCCTACGAGCAGTACTTC	CASRVRAGSYEQYF
TRBV28	TRBJ1-1	TRBD1	.	TGTGCCAGCAGTTACCGACAGGGATTCAGAACTGAAGCTTTCTTT	CASSYRQGFRTEAFF
TRBV6-2/TRBV6-3	TRBJ2-1	.	.	TGTGCCAGCAGCCCCGGCCTTTTGAGGTCCCTGTTCTTC	CASSPGLLRSLFF
TRBV6-2/TRBV6-3	TRBJ1-2	TRBD1	.	TGTGCCAGCAGTTACACAAGGACAGGGGGCAGTGGCTACACCTTC	CASSYTRTGGSGYTF
TRBV5-1	TRBJ2-5	.	once	TGCGCCAGCAGCTTGATAACAGGGAGTCAAGAGACCCAGTACTTC	CASSLITGSQETQYF
TRBV4-1	TRBJ1-2	.	.	TGCGCCAGCAGCCAAGAGCAGGGGAAGGGTGGCTACACCTTC	CASSQEQGKGGYTF
TRBV10-3	TRBJ2-1	.	.	TGTGCCATCAGGGAATCTGGGAGCAATGAGCAGTTCTTC	CAIRESGSNEQFF
TRBV4-1	TRBJ2-3	TRBD2	.	TGCGCCAGCAGCCAAGATGCGCTAGCGGAGCAGTATTTT	CASSQDALAEQYF
TRBV30	TRBJ2-1	TRBD1	.	TGTGCCTGGAAGGTCCACCAAGGGGGCGGCAATGAGCAGTTCTTC	CAWKVHQGGGNEQFF
TRBV9	TRBJ2-1	.	once	TGTGCCAGCAGCGTAGAAAGGGGTGGTGAGCAGTTCTTC	CASSVERGGEQFF